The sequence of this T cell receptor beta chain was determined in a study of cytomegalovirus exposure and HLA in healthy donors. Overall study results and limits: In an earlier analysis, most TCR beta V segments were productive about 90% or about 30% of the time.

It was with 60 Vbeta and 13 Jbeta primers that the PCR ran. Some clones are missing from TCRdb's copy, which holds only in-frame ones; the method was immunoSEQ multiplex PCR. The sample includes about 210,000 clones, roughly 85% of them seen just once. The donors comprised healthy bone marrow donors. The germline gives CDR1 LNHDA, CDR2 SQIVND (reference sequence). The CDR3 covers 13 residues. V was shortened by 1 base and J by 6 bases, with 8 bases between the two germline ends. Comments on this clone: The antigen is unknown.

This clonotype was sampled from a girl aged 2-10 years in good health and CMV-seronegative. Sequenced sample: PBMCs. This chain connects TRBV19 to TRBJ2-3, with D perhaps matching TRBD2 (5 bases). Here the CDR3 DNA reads TGTGCCAGTAGTATAGGGAGCGGCGATACGCAGTATTTT. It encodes CASSIGSGDTQYF.